This entry lists 16 T cell receptor beta chains sequenced from one sample in a study of T cell changes during pregnancy in multiple sclerosis. TCRdb keeps only in-frame clones here, not all; method: immunoSEQ multiplex PCR. The sample lists almost 95,000 clones, under 95% occurring once. Sequences were derived from peripheral blood, sampled in the first trimester of pregnancy. The receptors originated from a female donor with multiple sclerosis, enrolled in a pregnancy study.

The chain uses TRBV28 and TRBJ1-2, with D possibly TRBD1 on 5 matching bases. Germline V gives CDR1 MDHEN, CDR2 SYDVKM. The CDR3 spans 15 residues. V was shortened by 3 bases and J by 4 bases, with 15 bases between the two germline ends. The CDR3 loop reads CASSFRQRVIYGYTF. In nucleotides, the CDR3 is TGTGCCAGCAGTTTTAGACAGCGGGTGATCTATGGCTACACCTTC.

This clone was observed once. V and J are TRBV5-1 and TRBJ2-1, with 9 bases lining up with TRBD2. The CDR3 has 13 amino acids. The V gene end was trimmed by 5 bases and the J gene end by 9 bases; junction bases not matched to a gene: 6. Germline V gene data show CDR1 as SGHRS and CDR2 as YFSETQ. The CDR3: CASRSSGILEQFF. DNA for the CDR3: TGCGCCAGCAGGTCTAGCGGGATCCTTGAGCAGTTCTTC.

The chain uses TRBV14 and TRBJ2-1, with D tentatively TRBD2 (5 bases). The V end lost 4 bases, the J end lost 0 bases, and 10 bases lay between the germline ends. Germline V gives CDR1 SGHDN, CDR2 FVKESK. This CDR3 is 15 amino acids long. In DNA form, the CDR3 reads TGTGCCAGCAGCCTGAGCGGAGCCTCCTACAATGAGCAGTTCTTC. It specifies CASSLSGASYNEQFF.

The chain uses TRBV2 and TRBJ2-3, with D possibly matching TRBD2 (6 bases). The CDR3 covers 14 residues. Trimming took off 3 bases at V and 10 bases at J, with 17 bases between the two ends. Germline loops: CDR1 SNHLY, CDR2 FYNNEI. As DNA, the CDR3 is TGTGCCAGCAGTGACGGGGGTTTTGCACGGTCGCAGTATTTT. Translation gives CASSDGGFARSQYF.

The V call is TRBV7-2, the J call TRBJ2-1, with 11 bases that match TRBD2. V shed 2 bases, J shed 4 bases, and the junction held 4 bases outside the gene matches. Per the germline V gene, CDR1 is SGHTA and CDR2 is FQGNSA. The CDR3 is 16 residues long. The CDR3 bases are TGTGCCAGCAGCTTAAATAGACTAGCGGGGTACAATGAGCAGTTCTTC. Encoded protein: CASSLNRLAGYNEQFF.

The rearrangement uses TRBV25-1 and TRBJ2-7, with TRBD1 as a possible D gene (5 bases). The CDR3 totals 15 residues. V was pared by 3 bases and J by 2 bases, with 14 bases between. Germline CDR1 is MGHDK and CDR2 is SYGVNS. Here the CDR3 reads CASSDPRGLPYEQYF. CDR3 nucleotide sequence: TGTGCCAGCAGTGACCCAAGGGGATTACCCTACGAGCAGTACTTC.

This clone occurred a few times. V and J are TRBV6-1 and TRBJ1-1, with D maybe TRBD1 (5 bases). Trimming took off 6 bases at V and 0 bases at J, with 11 bases between the two ends. Germline lookup yields CDR1 MNHNS and CDR2 SASEGT. The CDR3 is 14 amino acids. For the CDR3, the DNA is TGTGCCAGCAGGTCGACAGCCATGAACACTGAAGCTTTCTTT. Residues: CASRSTAMNTEAFF.

In this sample, this clone turned up once. The chain links TRBV5-1 to TRBJ1-2, with 10 nucleotides matching TRBD1. The junction had 8 bases not matched to a gene; V was cut back by 3 bases and J by 6 bases. Per the germline V gene, CDR1 is SGHRS and CDR2 is YFSETQ. The CDR3 totals 15 residues. Written as DNA, the CDR3 is TGCGCCAGCAGCTACTCAGGGACAGGGGCGGATGGCTACACCTTC. Protein: CASSYSGTGADGYTF. Full variable domain (remainder filled in from reference TRBV5-1 and TRBJ1-2): KAGVTQTPRYLIKTRGQQVTLSCSPISGHRSVSWYQQTPGQGLQFLFEYFSETQRNKGNFPGRFSGRQFSNSRSEMNVSTLELGDSALYLCASSYSGTGADGYTFGSGTRLTVV.

This rearrangement joins TRBV7-9 to TRBJ2-1; 9 bases are shared with TRBD2. CDR1 is SEHNR and CDR2 is FQNEAQ in the germline V gene (reference sequence). The CDR3 is 14 residues long. The junction had 0 bases not matched to a gene; V was cut back by 1 base and J by 5 bases. As DNA, the CDR3 is TGTGCCAGCAGCTTAGGGACTAGCGACAATGAGCAGTTCTTC. Residues: CASSLGTSDNEQFF.

This chain uses TRBV27 with TRBJ2-7; 10 bases agree with TRBD2. The germline CDR1 and CDR2 sequences are MNHEY and SMNVEV (reference sequence). The V segment lost 4 bases and the J segment 2 bases; nucleotides outside the gene matches: 5. The CDR3 consists of 15 residues. CDR3 protein: CASSSSSGSTYEQYF. CDR3 in DNA: TGTGCCAGCAGTTCGTCTAGCGGGAGCACCTACGAGCAGTACTTC.

The rearrangement links TRBV27 to TRBJ2-4; 7 positions agree with TRBD2. Germline lookup yields CDR1 MNHEY and CDR2 SMNVEV (reference sequence). V gave up 4 bases and J gave up 0 bases; unmatched junction bases: 0. The CDR3 has 14 residues. CDR3 DNA sequence: TGTGCCAGCAGTTCGGGGGGAGCCAAAAACATTCAGTACTTC. Translation gives CASSSGGAKNIQYF.

This sequence joins TRBV27 and TRBJ2-7, with D possibly being TRBD2 (5 bases). The V end lost 6 bases, the J end lost 4 bases, and 16 bases lay between the germline ends. Germline-derived CDR1 and CDR2 are MNHEY and SMNVEV (reference sequence). CDR3 size: 14 residues. The CDR3 reads CASRPGISRYEQYF. As DNA, the CDR3 is TGTGCCAGCAGGCCGGGGATTAGCCGTTACGAGCAGTACTTC.

The chain carries TRBV18 and TRBJ2-7; 10 bases map to TRBD2. Germline trimming cut 5 bases from V and 3 bases from J; bases unmatched to any gene: 10. CDR3 length: 16 amino acids. Germline lookup yields CDR1 KGHSH and CDR2 LQKENI. The CDR3 DNA follows: TGTGCCAGCTCAAATCTAGCGGGAGAGATCTTCTACGAGCAGTACTTC. It yields the protein CASSNLAGEIFYEQYF.

The V and J genes are TRBV19 and TRBJ1-4; 10 nucleotides align to TRBD1. In germline, CDR1 is LNHDA, CDR2 SQIVND (reference sequence). J lost 7 bases, V lost 8 bases, and 10 bases had no gene match. The CDR3 loop spans 15 amino acids. CDR3 residues: CASQSRDRGGEKLFF. The CDR3 DNA reads as TGTGCCAGTCAATCACGGGACAGGGGAGGTGAAAAACTGTTTTTT. Full variable domain (remainder filled in from reference TRBV19 and TRBJ1-4): DGGITQSPKYLFRKEGQNVTLSCEQNLNHDAMYWYRQDPGQGLRLIYYSQIVNDFQKGDIAEGYSVSREKKESFPLTVTSAQKNPTAFYLCASQSRDRGGEKLFFGSGTQLSVL.

The chain combines TRBV29-1 with TRBJ2-5; 13 bases fit TRBD2. Germline-derived CDR1 and CDR2 are SQVTM and ANQGSEA. CDR3 length: 14 residues. J lost 5 bases, V lost 6 bases, and 6 bases had no gene match. The CDR3 region is CSVTGLAGFETQYF. The CDR3 DNA reads TGCAGCGTCACGGGACTAGCGGGATTTGAGACCCAGTACTTC. Full variable domain (outside the CDR3, taken from reference TRBV29-1 and TRBJ2-5): SAVISQKPSRDICQRGTSLTIQCQVDSQVTMMFWYRQQPGQSLTLIATANQGSEATYESGFVIDKFPISRPNLTFSTLTVSNMSPEDSSIYLCSVTGLAGFETQYFGPGTRLLVL.

This chain joins TRBV28 and TRBJ1-1; possible D gene TRBD1, 6 bases. V shed 5 bases and J shed 0 bases, with 19 bases lying between them. The germline V gene encodes CDR1 MDHEN and CDR2 SYDVKM. This CDR3 region has 17 residues. CDR3 DNA sequence: TGTGCCAGCAGTCGACTCATCGGGGGGGGCATGAACACTGAAGCTTTCTTT. It translates to CASSRLIGGGMNTEAFF. The whole variable domain, filled in from reference TRBV28 and TRBJ1-1, reads DVKVTQSSRYLVKRTGEKVFLECVQDMDHENMFWYRQDPGLGLRLIYFSYDVKMKEKGDIPEGYSVSREKKERFSLILESASTNQTSMYLCASSRLIGGGMNTEAFFGQGTRLTVV.